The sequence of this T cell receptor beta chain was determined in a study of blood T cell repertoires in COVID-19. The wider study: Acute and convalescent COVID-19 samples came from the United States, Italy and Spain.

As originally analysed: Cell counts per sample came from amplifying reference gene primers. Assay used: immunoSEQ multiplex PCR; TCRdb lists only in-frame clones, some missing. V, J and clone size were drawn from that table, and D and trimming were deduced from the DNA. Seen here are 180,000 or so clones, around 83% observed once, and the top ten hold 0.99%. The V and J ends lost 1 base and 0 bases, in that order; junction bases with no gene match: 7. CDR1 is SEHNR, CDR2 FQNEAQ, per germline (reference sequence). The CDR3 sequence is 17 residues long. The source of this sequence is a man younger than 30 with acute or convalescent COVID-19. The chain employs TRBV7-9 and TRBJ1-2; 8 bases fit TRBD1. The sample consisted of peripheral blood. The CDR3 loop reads CASSLVLTGAANYGYTF. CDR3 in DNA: TGTGCCAGCAGCTTAGTGTTGACAGGGGCCGCTAACTATGGCTACACCTTC.